This record concerns one TCR beta chain sequence. This entry belongs to a study of shared T cell receptors in the human thymus. Profiling relied on immunoSEQ multiplex PCR, and the TCRdb table lists in-frame clones only, not all of them. The sample holds hundreds of thousands of clones; approximately 88% are singletons and the top ten take approximately 0.011%. The germline V gene has CDR1 MNHNY and CDR2 SVGAGI (reference sequence). Deletions cut 0 bases from V and 4 bases from J, with 13 bases between. The CDR3 extends over 16 amino acids. These same records also appear under a second study, on human thymus T cells. From that paper: The thymus was resected at corrective cardiac surgery. Repertoires sampled from thymus and blood appeared biased in V and J gene usage. As related research reported, thymic repertoires overlapped highly among unrelated individuals.

Sequenced: thymocytes. V and J are TRBV6-6 and TRBJ1-5; possible D gene TRBD1, 6 bases. The clonotype was recovered from a boy under three years old with a congenital heart defect. CDR3 nucleotide sequence: TGTGCCAGCAGTTACTCGACCCTGGACAGAAATCAGCCCCAGCATTTT. It encodes CASSYSTLDRNQPQHF.